This is a list of T cell receptor beta chains from one sample in a study of blood T cell repertoires in COVID-19. Sequenced by immunoSEQ multiplex PCR; TCRdb stores in-frame clones only, minus some. This sample has fewer than 350,000 clones, with around 90% found just once. Sequences were obtained from PBMCs or T cells enriched from blood (not recorded which). These receptors came from a man aged 55 to 70 who had recovered from COVID-19. Each CDR3 is given with its conserved first and last residue. D genes are given only for firm matches. The size entry is marked missing in some rows and otherwise reads once, few, many or a size class.

clone size	V gene	J gene	D gene	CDR3 DNA	CDR3 protein
NA	TRBV29-1	TRBJ1-1	TRBD1	TGCAGCGTTCAGCCGGGACAGTGGGGGACTGAAGCTTTCTTT	CSVQPGQWGTEAFF
NA	TRBV15	TRBJ2-7	NA	TGTGCCACCAGCAGAGAGGGCAGCATGGAGCAGTACTTC	CATSREGSMEQYF
once	TRBV6-5	TRBJ1-1	TRBD1	TGTGCCAGCAGGGGGCGACAGGGGGCAAGGACTGAAGCTTTCTTT	CASRGRQGARTEAFF
NA	TRBV18	TRBJ1-2	NA	TGTGCCAGCTCCAGAGGCGTATCATGGGGCTACACCTTC	CASSRGVSWGYTF
NA	TRBV11-3	TRBJ1-1	NA	TGTGCCAGCAGCCCCGGGACAAGGAACACTGAAGCTTTCTTT	CASSPGTRNTEAFF
once	TRBV9	TRBJ2-3	NA	TGTGCCAGCAGCGGGGGGGAATCGGCAGATACGCAGTATTTT	CASSGGESADTQYF
NA	TRBV7-3	TRBJ1-1	NA	TGTGCCAGCAGCCTTTCTAGGGGGACTGAAGCTTTCTTT	CASSLSRGTEAFF
NA	TRBV7-3	TRBJ2-3	NA	TGTGCCAGCAGCTTGGAATCCAGGGTTTCGGATACGCAGTATTTT	CASSLESRVSDTQYF
NA	TRBV6-6	TRBJ1-6	NA	TGTGCCAGCAGTTACGCGGTACCCGCTGAGTCACCCCTCCACTTT	CASSYAVPAESPLHF
once	TRBV5-1	TRBJ2-1	TRBD2	TGCGCCAGCAGCTTGGTGGTCCTAGCGGGAGACAATGAGCAGTTCTTC	CASSLVVLAGDNEQFF
NA	TRBV7-9	TRBJ2-5	NA	TGTGCCAGCAGCTTAATTAGCGCCGGTGAGACCCAGTACTTC	CASSLISAGETQYF
few	TRBV5-1	TRBJ1-2	NA	TGCGCCAGCAGCTTGGACAGCCACTATGGCTACACCTTC	CASSLDSHYGYTF
NA	TRBV10-3	TRBJ2-7	TRBD1	TGTGCCATCAGTGAACCCCAGGGGGATAGAAACGAGCAGTACTTC	CAISEPQGDRNEQYF
NA	TRBV18	TRBJ1-6	NA	TGTGCCAGCTCACCACCGTCGCAGAATAATTCACCCCTCCACTTT	CASSPPSQNNSPLHF
NA	TRBV2	TRBJ2-6	TRBD1	TGTGCCAGCAGTGAAGGCAGGGGGAACTCTGGGGCCAACGTCCTGACTTTC	CASSEGRGNSGANVLTF
NA	TRBV11-2	TRBJ1-1	NA	TGTGCCAGCAGCGTTTACAGGGACACTGAAGCTTTCTTT	CASSVYRDTEAFF
NA	TRBV19	TRBJ1-5	TRBD1	TGTGCCAGTCGACAGGGGATTAATAGCAATCAGCCCCAGCATTTT	CASRQGINSNQPQHF
NA	TRBV5-1	TRBJ2-3	TRBD2	TGCGCCAGCAGCTTCGGACCCCCCGGGACTAGACTATCAGATACGCAGTATTTT	CASSFGPPGTRLSDTQYF
NA	TRBV19	TRBJ2-7	NA	TGTGCCAGTAGTATTCCCGGGGACGAGCAGTACTTC	CASSIPGDEQYF
NA	TRBV28	TRBJ2-7	NA	TGTGCCAGCAGGGGGGGGGCAGGCGGTATCGAGCAGTACTTC	CASRGGAGGIEQYF
NA	TRBV6-1	TRBJ2-7	NA	TGTGCCAGCAGTGAAGGTGGCGGCTCCTACGAGCAGTACTTC	CASSEGGGSYEQYF
NA	TRBV5-1	TRBJ2-7	TRBD2	TGCGCCAGCAGCTCTGTAGCGGGATCCTACGAGCAGTACTTC	CASSSVAGSYEQYF
NA	TRBV27	TRBJ2-3	NA	TGTGCCAGCGGTACGCCCACGGGAGCGTTCACAGATACGCAGTATTTT	CASGTPTGAFTDTQYF
NA	TRBV7-2	TRBJ1-2	TRBD1	TGTGCCAGCAGAAAGACAGGGTCATATGGCTACACCTTC	CASRKTGSYGYTF
NA	TRBV14	TRBJ2-2	NA	TGTGCCAGCAGCCAAGGACAGCCGAACACCGGGGAGCTGTTTTTT	CASSQGQPNTGELFF
NA	TRBV19	TRBJ2-4	TRBD1	TGTGCCAGTAGTATAGATCGGGGACAGGGGGCTTTAAACTTC	CASSIDRGQGALNF
NA	TRBV28	TRBJ1-5	TRBD1	TGTGCCATTTCGGACAGGGTCGGCAATCAGCCCCAGCATTTT	CAISDRVGNQPQHF
NA	TRBV25-1	TRBJ2-7	TRBD1	TGTGCCAGCTCTGTGGGTGGGACAGGGGTCTACGAGCAGTACTTC	CASSVGGTGVYEQYF
NA	TRBV3-1/TRBV3-2	TRBJ1-3	NA	TGTGCCAGCAGCCAAGATCTTTTGGGCCAAGGAAACACCATATATTTT	CASSQDLLGQGNTIYF
NA	TRBV30	TRBJ1-4	NA	TGTGCCTGGAGTGTATGGGGGCTCGGAGAAAAACTGTTTTTT	CAWSVWGLGEKLFF
few	TRBV14	TRBJ1-1	TRBD1	TGTGCCAGCAGCCAAGCCCCAGGGGGCTACACTGAAGCTTTCTTT	CASSQAPGGYTEAFF
once	TRBV28	TRBJ1-6	NA	TGTGCCAGCAGTTTGTTCGGTTCACCCCTCCACTTT	CASSLFGSPLHF
NA	TRBV5-1	TRBJ2-3	NA	TGCGCCAGCAGCGTGGGAAGGGAGTCAGATACGCAGTATTTT	CASSVGRESDTQYF
NA	TRBV6-5	TRBJ2-6	NA	TGTGCCAGCAGTTATAGTGTTAGTGGGGCCAACGTCCTGACTTTC	CASSYSVSGANVLTF
NA	TRBV7-9	TRBJ2-7	TRBD2	TGTGCCAGCAGCTTAGGGACTAGCGGCATCGAGCAGTACTTC	CASSLGTSGIEQYF
NA	TRBV19	TRBJ2-2	TRBD1	TGTGCCACCTCGGGACAGCCTAACACCGGGGAGCTGTTTTTT	CATSGQPNTGELFF
NA	TRBV6-5	TRBJ2-7	TRBD1	TGTGCCAGCAGACCGACCGGGACAGGGGGCTCCGAGCAGTACTTC	CASRPTGTGGSEQYF
NA	TRBV13	TRBJ1-2	NA	TGTGCCAGCAGCTTGTCAGGGAACTATGGCTACACCTTC	CASSLSGNYGYTF
NA	TRBV5-1	TRBJ1-1	NA	TGCGCCAGCAGCTTGGATATGAACACTGAAGCTTTCTTT	CASSLDMNTEAFF